One and the same sample provided the 10 T cell receptor beta chains below, sequenced in a study of STAT3 mutations in large granular lymphocyte leukemia. The study, taken as a whole, reports: Every T-LGLL patient had at least one immunodominant TCRbeta clonotype.

For these receptors, no antigen is known. The repertoire was sequenced with immunoSEQ multiplex PCR; TCRdb's copy has only in-frame clones and lacks some. The sample has approximately 3,800 clones, approximately 39% seen once. The sample comprised peripheral blood mononuclear cells. The source of these receptors is a man aged 55 to 70 with T-cell large granular lymphocyte leukemia. Some clones in this sample may be carry-over from other donors' samples.

The V gene is TRBV29-1, the J gene TRBJ2-2; D uncertain. The germline V gene has CDR1 SQVTM and CDR2 ANQGSEA. The CDR3 runs to 15 residues. V shed 4 bases and J shed 1 base, with 13 bases lying between them. This CDR3 is CSVVVAELNTGELFF. Written as DNA, the CDR3 is TGCAGCGTTGTTGTGGCAGAACTGAACACCGGGGAGCTGTTTTTT.

The sample holds a few counts of this clone. This chain connects TRBV18 to TRBJ2-7, with 8 bases identical to TRBD2. The CDR3 is made up of 15 amino acids. The J segment lost 5 bases and the V segment lost 1 base, leaving 7 bases of the junction unmatched. The germline V gene encodes CDR1 KGHSH and CDR2 LQKENI. CDR3 sequence: CASSPLSGSPHEQYV. CDR3 sequence (DNA): TGTGCCAGCTCACCACTCAGCGGGAGTCCCCACGAGCAGTACGTC.

V and J are TRBV5-1 and TRBJ1-1, with 8 bases matching TRBD1. The germline CDR1 and CDR2 sequences are SGHRS and YFSETQ. This CDR3 region has 12 residues. Trimming removed 4 bases from V and 7 bases from J; junction bases left unmatched: 3. The CDR3 is CASSQGQGEAFF. CDR3 sequence (DNA): TGCGCCAGCAGCCAAGGACAGGGTGAAGCTTTCTTT.

The V and J genes are TRBV30 and TRBJ2-5, with D possibly being TRBD1 (5 bases). There are 11 residues in the CDR3. Germline V gives CDR1 GTSNPN, CDR2 SVGIG (reference sequence). V gave up 4 bases and J gave up 5 bases, with 8 bases separating them. The CDR3 DNA follows: TGTGCCTGGAAGGGGCCCGAGACCCAGTACTTC. Translation gives CAWKGPETQYF. Full variable domain (remainder filled in from reference TRBV30 and TRBJ2-5): SQTIHQWPATLVQPVGSPLSLECTVEGTSNPNLYWYRQAAGRGLQLLFYSVGIGQISSEVPQNLSASRPQDRQFILSSKKLLLSDSGFYLCAWKGPETQYFGPGTRLLVL.

V usage is TRBV6-5 and J usage is TRBJ2-1, with TRBD1 identical over 8 bases. V gave up 4 bases and J gave up 7 bases; unmatched junction bases: 3. From germline, CDR1 is MNHEY and CDR2 SVGAGI. The length of the CDR3 is 13 residues. CDR3 protein: CASSLYRGNEQFF. CDR3 coding DNA: TGTGCCAGCAGTTTATACAGGGGGAATGAGCAGTTCTTC.

This clone was recorded a few times. For the CDR3, the DNA is TGTGCCAGCTCACCCGGGACAGGGCTTGCGCAGCCCCAGCATTTT. Protein sequence: CASSPGTGLAQPQHF. The V and J genes are TRBV18 and TRBJ1-5, with TRBD1 identical over 9 bases. This CDR3 has 15 residues. CDR1 and CDR2 (germline): KGHSH, LQKENI. V trimming: 3 bases; J trimming: 7 bases; junction bases outside the gene matches: 7.

This clone came up a few times. This chain joins TRBV29-1 and TRBJ2-6; TRBD1 aligns across 7 bases. The V gene end was trimmed by 4 bases and the J gene end by 15 bases; junction bases not matched to a gene: 3. Germline V gives CDR1 SQVTM, CDR2 ANQGSEA. The CDR3 length is 10 residues. The CDR3 DNA is TGCAGCGTTGGGGACAGTGGCCTGACTTTC. This gives the protein CSVGDSGLTF.

V and J are TRBV10-3 and TRBJ2-5; D is unresolved. The V gene's germline CDR1 is ENHRY and CDR2 SYGVKD. V was cut by 4 bases and J by 4 bases, with 16 bases left in between. The CDR3 loop spans 15 amino acids. CDR3 amino acids: CAISASAGGSETQYF. CDR3 nucleotide sequence: TGTGCCATCAGTGCTTCGGCAGGTGGGTCAGAGACCCAGTACTTC.

Here the CDR3 reads CASRYRGLGDTQYF. For the CDR3, the DNA is TGTGCCAGTCGATACAGGGGGCTTGGGGATACGCAGTATTTT. The rearrangement uses TRBV19 and TRBJ2-3; 9 bases are a match to TRBD1. V lost 8 bases, J lost 6 bases, and 9 bases stayed unmatched. CDR3 length equals 14 residues. From germline, CDR1 is LNHDA and CDR2 SQIVND (reference sequence). The full variable domain, in which reference TRBV19 and TRBJ2-3 provide the parts outside the CDR3, is DGGITQSPKYLFRKEGQNVTLSCEQNLNHDAMYWYRQDPGQGLRLIYYSQIVNDFQKGDIAEGYSVSREKKESFPLTVTSAQKNPTAFYLCASRYRGLGDTQYFGPGTRLTVL.

This chain connects TRBV5-1 to TRBJ2-7; 7 positions match TRBD1. This CDR3 is 14 amino acids long. CDR1 and CDR2 from the germline V gene are SGHRS and YFSETQ. V trimming: 3 bases; J trimming: 2 bases; junction bases outside the gene matches: 5. The CDR3, as DNA: TGCGCCAGCAGCTCTACTGGGACAGCCTACGAGCAGTACTTC. It specifies CASSSTGTAYEQYF. Full variable domain (rest looked up from reference TRBV5-1 and TRBJ2-7): KAGVTQTPRYLIKTRGQQVTLSCSPISGHRSVSWYQQTPGQGLQFLFEYFSETQRNKGNFPGRFSGRQFSNSRSEMNVSTLELGDSALYLCASSSTGTAYEQYFGPGTRLTVT.